A single sample is the source of the 3 T cell receptor beta chains below, sequenced in a study of blood T cell repertoires in COVID-19. Generated by immunoSEQ multiplex PCR, the TCRdb table keeps only in-frame clones and is missing some. The sample consists of about 360,000 clones, 65% to 90% of them appearing once. The sequenced sample was peripheral blood. These receptors all stem from an older woman with COVID-19, enrolled during active disease.

The V call is TRBV11-2, the J call TRBJ1-2; weak D call: TRBD1 (6 bases). This CDR3 is 13 amino acids long. Germline assignment: CDR1 SGHAT and CDR2 FQNNGV. Trimming shortened V by 5 bases and J by 2 bases, and 9 bases separated the two germline ends. As DNA, the CDR3 is TGTGCCAGCAGCCAAGACAGGAACTATGGCTACACCTTC. Translated, it gives CASSQDRNYGYTF. Full variable domain (remainder filled in from reference TRBV11-2 and TRBJ1-2): EAGVAQSPRYKIIEKRQSVAFWCNPISGHATLYWYQQILGQGPKLLIQFQNNGVVDDSQLPKDRFSAERLKGVDSTLKIQPAKLEDSAVYLCASSQDRNYGYTFGSGTRLTVV.

This chain joins TRBV4-1 and TRBJ1-1; 8 nucleotides match TRBD1. The CDR3 contains 16 residues. V lost 3 bases to trimming and J lost 6 bases; unmatched junction nucleotides: 12. In germline, CDR1 is MGHRA, CDR2 YSYEKL. The chain's CDR3 is CASSHQRTGNGPEAFF. The CDR3 region has the DNA TGCGCCAGCAGCCACCAACGGACAGGGAACGGGCCTGAAGCTTTCTTT.

Only one count was recorded for this clone. CDR3 in DNA: TGTGCCAGCAGCCAAGAGGCCAGATCTTACGAGCAGTACTTC. Its protein product is CASSQEARSYEQYF. V usage is TRBV14 and J usage is TRBJ2-7; D is ambiguous. This CDR3 spans 14 amino acids. Looked up from germline, CDR1 is SGHDN and CDR2 is FVKESK. With 0 bases removed from V and 4 bases from J, the gap between germline ends came to 10 bases.